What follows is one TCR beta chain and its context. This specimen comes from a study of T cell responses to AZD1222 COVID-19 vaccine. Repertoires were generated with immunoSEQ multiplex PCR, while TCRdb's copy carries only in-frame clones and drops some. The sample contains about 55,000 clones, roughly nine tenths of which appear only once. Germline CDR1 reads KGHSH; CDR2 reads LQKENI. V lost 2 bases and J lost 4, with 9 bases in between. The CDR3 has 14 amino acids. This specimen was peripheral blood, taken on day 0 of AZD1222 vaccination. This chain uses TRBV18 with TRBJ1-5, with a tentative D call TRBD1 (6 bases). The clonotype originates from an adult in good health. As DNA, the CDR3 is TGTGCCAGCTCACCATCGGGGGCAAATCAGCCCCAGCATTTT. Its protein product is CASSPSGANQPQHF.